This T cell receptor beta chain was found in a study of T cell responses to AZD1222 COVID-19 vaccine. Assay used: immunoSEQ multiplex PCR; TCRdb lists only in-frame clones, some missing. Of roughly 150,000 clones in the sample, roughly 87% were seen once. Trimming pared 2 bases from V and 4 bases from J, leaving 8 bases between. The CDR3 sequence is 13 residues long. Germline CDR1 reads ENHRY; CDR2 reads SYGVKD. The sample consisted of peripheral blood, taken 28 days after the second AZD1222 dose. The TCR originated in an adult who received the AZD1222 COVID-19 vaccine. The chain uses TRBV10-3 and TRBJ1-2; D remains unclear. The CDR3 DNA sequence: TGTGCCATCAGTGAGCAGTCATCCTATGGCTACACCTTC. It codes for CAISEQSSYGYTF.